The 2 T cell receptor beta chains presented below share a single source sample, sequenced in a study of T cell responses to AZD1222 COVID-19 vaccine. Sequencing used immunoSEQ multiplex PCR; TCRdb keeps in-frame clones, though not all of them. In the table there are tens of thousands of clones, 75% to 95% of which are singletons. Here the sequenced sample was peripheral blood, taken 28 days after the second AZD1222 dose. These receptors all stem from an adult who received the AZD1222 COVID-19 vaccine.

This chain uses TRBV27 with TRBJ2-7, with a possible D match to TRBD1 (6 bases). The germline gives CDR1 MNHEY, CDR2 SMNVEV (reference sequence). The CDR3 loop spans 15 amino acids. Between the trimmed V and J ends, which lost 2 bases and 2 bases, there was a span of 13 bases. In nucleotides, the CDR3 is TGTGCCAGCAGTTTAAAGTCTGGGGGCACCTACGAGCAGTACTTC. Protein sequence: CASSLKSGGTYEQYF.

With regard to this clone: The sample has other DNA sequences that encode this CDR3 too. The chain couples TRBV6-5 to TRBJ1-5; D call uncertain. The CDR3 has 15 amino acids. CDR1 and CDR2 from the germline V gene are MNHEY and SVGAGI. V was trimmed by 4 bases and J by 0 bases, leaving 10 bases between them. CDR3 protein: CASSSRRYSNQPQHF. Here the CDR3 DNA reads TGTGCCAGCAGTTCCCGGAGATATAGCAATCAGCCCCAGCATTTT.